This TCR beta chain was sequenced for a study of shared clonotypes between healthy human individuals (dated by TCRdb to the early 2020s). The study in broad terms: A few men and a couple of women, aged 18 to 49 years, made up the cohort. For each donor, CD4 naive and CD4 memory were each given three plates, CD8 naive was given two plates, and CD8 memory was given one plate. The study deeply sequenced blood TCR repertoires of five healthy adults to estimate repertoire size and the extent of clonotype sharing between individuals. Libraries were prepared and TCR repertoires were sequenced by different laboratories using diverse techniques, in order to increase sequencing depth and limit assay-specific biases. Each donor's leukapheresis produced roughly between roughly 0.85 and 10 billion PBMCs. Paper-wide results and their limitations: Compared with non-shared clonotypes, the clonotypes found in all four sorted-subset donors had higher generation probabilities. Incomplete sequencing was indicated by rarefaction of sorted-subset datasets, despite the large sequencing depth. Larger estimated clonotype richness was generally found for naive subsets than for memory subsets. When four donors were compared, the shared fraction of clonotypes was about 5.2% for naive CD4, roughly 3.3% for naive CD8, about 2.5% for memory CD4, and 0.4% for memory CD8. Based on pairwise subsampling, the degree of clonotype sharing among donors was expected to be affected by sequencing depth. The small number of donors limited the genetic and exposure-history diversity represented. Sampling was restricted to blood, and TCR repertoires in tissues likely differ from the TCR repertoires found in blood.

Worth noting for this clone: Its antigen is still unknown. It has no much larger one-base neighbor in the sample; base qualities were not kept.

CDR1 and CDR2, looked up from the germline V gene, are SGHTA and FQGNSA. V is cut by 1 base and J by 0 bases, and the space between the germline ends is 10 bases. The CDR3, cysteine through phenylalanine, is 16 amino acids long. Just CDR3 DNA is preserved here, 48 bases in frame from base 1. Healthy HIV-negative adults with no recently reported acute infections or vaccinations were included as donors. Every donor was a Caucasian adult living in Nashville, Tennessee, USA. CD4+ T cells were enriched by magnetic negative selection, after which naive cells were positively selected on CD45RA and the negative fraction was taken as the memory subset. Blood was collected by leukapheresis, and PBMCs were isolated by Ficoll-Histopaque density gradient centrifugation and then cryopreserved in liquid nitrogen vapor phase. Analytical flow cytometry was used to check the purity and quantity of every magnetically sorted T cell population. Genomic DNA was isolated from each sorted fraction and quantified by UV absorbance on a Nanodrop 2000c.

Using the deep immunoSEQ assay, TCR CDR3 regions were amplified from genomic DNA by multiplex PCR. For each cell subset, the extracted genomic DNA was distributed evenly across all wells of several immunoSEQ 96-well plates, and each plate served as one replicate. For sorted subsets, 200 ng of genomic DNA, equivalent to tens of thousands of T cell genomes, went into each replicate PCR. Purified libraries were quantified with a Qubit 3.0 fluorometer, sized on a Bioanalyzer 2100, and re-quantified with the KAPA Library Quantification kit. Each immunoSEQ 96-well plate was sequenced on its own single-read 150-cycle Illumina NextSeq 550 flow cell. The study's processing was this. Because the immunoSEQ output held only junctional sequences and lacked quality scores, the filtering could not match the filtering applied to full-length reads. Sequences were annotated with PyIR, a Python wrapper for IgBLAST v1.9, using IMGT germline references to assign V/J genes and CDR3. Reads with weak V/J assignments (E-value above 1e-6), missing CDR3, stop codons, out-of-frame junctions, or ambiguous translated residues were removed. A V3J clonotype was defined by an identical inferred V gene, J gene, and CDR3 amino acid sequence. The percentage overlap between two repertoires was calculated by dividing the number of shared unique clonotypes by the size of the smaller repertoire. Three approaches were used to assess repertoire richness: RTK rarefaction, the Chao1 estimator, and Recon v2.1 estimates of unobserved clonotypes. Generation probabilities for all TCRbeta clonotypes obtained by the gDNA method from a few donors were computed using OLGA. Drawn from immuneACCESS, this table holds only the in-frame rearrangements with V and J called that TCRdb kept. Clones are partly lost; checked studies trace under half to an unresolved V gene and leave the rest unexplained. The DNA was the basis for D and trimming; V, J and clone size are from that table. Across this sample there are approximately 2.1 million clones, with over 90% seen only once. The ten largest clones represent 0.39% of the sample.

The source of this sequence is a man younger than 30 in good health. Some clones in this sample may be carry-over from other donors' samples. The sample was naive CD4+ T cells from PBMCs. The sample's cell subset or site label, in plain terms: CD45RA+ positively selected. The V gene is TRBV7-2 and the J gene is TRBJ1-3; the D gene is unclear. The CDR3 protein: CASSLGGGSSGNTIYF. The nucleotide sequence is given as TGTGCCAGCAGCTTAGGTGGAGGGAGCTCTGGAAACACCATATATTTT.